These 31 T cell receptor beta chains originate from one sample sequenced in a study of blood T cells in healthy people across ages. The use of a sample-barcoded 5' primer and a J-beta primer mix characterized a second PCR of 7 to 11 cycles. TCRdb re-analysed the 5' RACE reads in MiXCR, keeping a single row per CDR3 protein. The sample consists of 1.5 million to 2 million distinct CDR3 sequences, about 35% of them appearing once. The material sequenced was blood. The receptors shown here come from a woman aged 25 to 45 in good health.

V usage is TRBV20-1 and J usage is TRBJ2-3, with D maybe TRBD2 (5 bases). CDR3 size: 17 residues. The V gene's germline CDR1 is DFQATT and CDR2 SNEGSKA (reference sequence). V was cut by 4 bases and J by 0 bases, with 20 bases left in between. This CDR3 reads CSAKGGSRRSSTDTQYF. The CDR3 nucleotides read TGCAGTGCTAAAGGCGGGTCCCGGAGATCTAGCACAGATACGCAGTATTTT.

This clonotype occurred once. The rearrangement uses TRBV9 and TRBJ2-1; 12 nucleotides match TRBD2. V lost 0 bases to trimming and J lost 4 bases; unmatched junction nucleotides: 11. The V gene's germline CDR1 is SGDLS and CDR2 YYNGEE. CDR3 length: 19 amino acids. The CDR3 reads CASSVGSLAGGRSYNEQFF. The CDR3 nucleotides are TGTGCCAGCAGCGTAGGCAGCCTAGCGGGGGGGCGTTCTTACAATGAGCAGTTCTTC.

This rearrangement joins TRBV28 to TRBJ1-3; tentatively, D is TRBD1 (5 bases). CDR1 and CDR2 from the germline V gene are MDHEN and SYDVKM. CDR3 length equals 19 residues. V shed 1 base and J shed 0 bases, with 19 bases lying between them. This CDR3 is CASSLYPSARTSSGNTIYF. The CDR3 DNA is TGTGCCAGCAGTTTATACCCATCCGCGAGGACATCCTCTGGAAACACCATATATTTT.

This chain uses TRBV9 with TRBJ1-4; D is uncertain. CDR1 and CDR2 from the germline V gene are SGDLS and YYNGEE. The CDR3 consists of 15 residues. Trimming took 0 bases from V and 0 from J, leaving 6 bases between them. The CDR3 protein is CASSVVGATNEKLFF. CDR3 in DNA: TGTGCCAGCAGCGTAGTCGGCGCAACTAATGAAAAACTGTTTTTT. The full variable domain, with the rest looked up from reference TRBV9 and TRBJ1-4, is DSGVTQTPKHLITATGQRVTLRCSPRSGDLSVYWYQQSLDQGLQFLIQYYNGEERAKGNILERFSAQQFPDLHSELNLSSLELGDSALYFCASSVVGATNEKLFFGSGTQLSVL.

This chain joins TRBV24-1 and TRBJ1-1, with D perhaps TRBD1 (5 bases). Between the trimmed V and J ends, which lost 6 bases and 0 bases, there was a span of 13 bases. CDR1 KGHDR and CDR2 SFDVKD come from the germline V gene. The CDR3 contains 15 residues. The CDR3 spells CATSRGAGLNTEAFF. For the CDR3, the DNA is TGTGCCACCAGTCGAGGGGCAGGGCTGAACACTGAAGCTTTCTTT.

The chain combines TRBV20-1 with TRBJ1-5, with D unclear. The CDR3 length is 12 residues. V shed 6 bases and J shed 5 bases, with 11 bases lying between them. Germline V gene lookup returns CDR1 DFQATT and CDR2 SNEGSKA (reference sequence). The CDR3 sequence: CSATPRDQPQHF. The CDR3 nucleotides are TGCAGTGCCACGCCAAGGGATCAGCCCCAGCATTTT.

This clonotype was picked up a small number of times. V gene TRBV7-9 combines with J gene TRBJ2-5; no clear D. CDR3 size: 15 residues. Germline values: CDR1 SEHNR, CDR2 FQNEAQ (reference sequence). Trimming stripped 2 bases from V and 2 bases from J, with 12 bases between. This CDR3 is CASSLSYAIQETQYF. CDR3 coding DNA: TGTGCCAGCAGCTTAAGTTATGCTATACAAGAGACCCAGTACTTC.

CDR3 coding DNA: TGTGCCAGCAGCTTAGGATTCGGCGAAGGTGGGTACGAGCAGTACTTC. Encoded protein: CASSLGFGEGGYEQYF. J is TRBJ2-7 and V is TRBV7-9; D ambiguous. V was pared by 1 base and J by 4 bases, with 17 bases between. The length of the CDR3 is 16 residues. Germline V gene sequence: CDR1 SEHNR, CDR2 FQNEAQ (reference sequence). Combining the CDR3 with reference TRBV7-9 and TRBJ2-7 gives the whole variable domain DTGVSQNPRHKITKRGQNVTFRCDPISEHNRLYWYRQTLGQGPEFLTYFQNEAQLEKSRLLSDRFSAERPKGSFSTLEIQRTEQGDSAMYLCASSLGFGEGGYEQYFGPGTRLTVT.

This clonotype has more than one count but fewer than ten. The J gene is TRBJ2-1, the V gene TRBV5-1; D not certain. V was pared by 0 bases and J by 3 bases, with 13 bases between. The CDR3 sequence is 16 residues long. Per germline, CDR1 SGHRS and CDR2 YFSETQ. This chain's CDR3 is CASSLVPQHDYNEQFF. The CDR3 nucleotides are TGCGCCAGCAGCTTGGTTCCCCAGCACGACTACAATGAGCAGTTCTTC.

V and J are TRBV28 and TRBJ2-7; D is possibly TRBD1 (6 bases). In germline, CDR1 is MDHEN, CDR2 SYDVKM. V dropped 8 bases and J dropped 4 bases, with 9 bases sitting between them. The length of the CDR3 is 11 residues. Here the CDR3 DNA reads TGTGCCAGCTCTAGGGGGTACGAGCAGTACGTC. Translated: CASSRGYEQYV.

In this sample, this clonotype turned up a few times. CDR3 in DNA: TGTGCCACCAGTGATTTCGTACAGGGGCTAGGCACCGGGGAGCTGTTTTTT. Amino acids: CATSDFVQGLGTGELFF. This sequence joins TRBV24-1 and TRBJ2-2; TRBD1 agrees at 7 bases. With 1 base clipped from V and 4 bases from J, the junction kept 8 bases outside the gene matches. CDR3 length: 17 residues. From germline, CDR1 is KGHDR and CDR2 SFDVKD.

The sample holds a few counts of this clonotype. The chain carries TRBV29-1 and TRBJ1-1; possibly TRBD1 for D (5 bases). V lost 6 bases to trimming and J lost 8 bases, with 19 bases between them. The V gene's germline CDR1 is SQVTM and CDR2 ANQGSEA. The CDR3 contains 13 residues. CDR3 DNA sequence: TGCAGCGTGGGTGGGGGGGAAGGATTAGAAGCTTTCTTT. Encoded protein: CSVGGGEGLEAFF.

Worth noting for this clonotype: This clone may be a read error of a much larger clone one base away. V gene TRBV21-1 combines with J gene TRBJ2-6; the table names TRBD1, a call not compared with the DNA. TRBV21-1 corresponds to a pseudogene. The CDR3 has 18 residues. CDR3: CASSKRTGESSGTNVLTF. Here the CDR3 DNA reads TGTGCCAGCAGCAAGCGGACAGGCGAGAGCTCTGGGACCAACGTCCTGACTTTC.

For the CDR3, the DNA is TGCGCCAGCAGCGCCCGGGAAGGGTATGGCTACACCTTC. Its translation: CASSAREGYGYTF. The rearrangement links TRBV4-1 to TRBJ1-2; no reliable D call. Germline V gene data show CDR1 as MGHRA and CDR2 as YSYEKL. The CDR3 spans 13 residues. V was clipped by 5 bases and J by 5 bases, with 12 bases between them.

V usage is TRBV5-1 and J usage is TRBJ2-1; 16 bases map to TRBD2. V was pared by 3 bases and J by 0 bases, with 3 bases of the junction left unmatched. Germline CDR1 is SGHRS and CDR2 is YFSETQ. CDR3 length: 18 amino acids. The CDR3 loop is CASSWGLAGGISYNEQFF. The CDR3 nucleotides are TGCGCCAGCAGCTGGGGACTAGCGGGAGGGATCTCCTACAATGAGCAGTTCTTC. The whole variable domain, filled in from reference TRBV5-1 and TRBJ2-1, reads KAGVTQTPRYLIKTRGQQVTLSCSPISGHRSVSWYQQTPGQGLQFLFEYFSETQRNKGNFPGRFSGRQFSNSRSEMNVSTLELGDSALYLCASSWGLAGGISYNEQFFGPGTRLTVL.

The V gene is TRBV7-9, the J gene TRBJ1-5, with 10 bases aligning to TRBD1. The germline CDR1 and CDR2 sequences are SEHNR and FQNEAQ (reference sequence). Unmatched junction bases numbered 6, after V lost 1 base and J lost 6 bases. The CDR3 extends over 16 amino acids. The CDR3 nucleotides are TGTGCCAGCAGCTTAGGGGGCGGGACAGGGGCTCAGCCCCAGCATTTT. This translates into CASSLGGGTGAQPQHF.

This sequence joins TRBV27 and TRBJ2-7; the D gene is possibly TRBD2 (6 bases). Germline-derived CDR1 and CDR2 are MNHEY and SMNVEV (reference sequence). V was cut by 6 bases and J by 7 bases, with 16 bases left in between. The CDR3 spans 13 residues. The CDR3 loop reads CASRFSGVGEQYF. CDR3 sequence (DNA): TGTGCCAGCAGGTTTAGCGGTGTAGGTGAGCAGTACTTC.

The genes are TRBV4-1 and TRBJ2-7; 15 positions agree with TRBD2. Germline CDR1 is MGHRA and CDR2 is YSYEKL. The CDR3 has 16 residues. V was clipped by 4 bases and J by 10 bases; unmatched bases: 11. The chain's CDR3 is CASSPRTSGGEEAQYF. The CDR3 bases are TGCGCCAGCAGCCCACGGACTAGCGGGGGGGAGGAGGCCCAGTACTTC.

This clonotype occurred a few times. The V and J genes are TRBV3-1 and TRBJ2-7; 9 nucleotides agree with TRBD2. CDR1 is LGHDT and CDR2 is YNNKEL in the germline V gene (reference sequence). Losses at the gene ends were 0 bases for V and 5 bases for J; bases not matched to a gene: 8. The CDR3 is made up of 16 amino acids. The CDR3: CASSQEWPSGTHEQYF. In DNA, the CDR3 is TGTGCCAGCAGCCAAGAGTGGCCTAGCGGGACTCACGAGCAGTACTTC.

The sample holds a few counts of this clonotype. This rearrangement joins TRBV5-1 to TRBJ1-1, with unresolved D. Germline V gene sequence: CDR1 SGHRS, CDR2 YFSETQ. V lost 0 bases, J lost 11 bases, and 11 bases lay in between. CDR3 length: 12 residues. CDR3 sequence: CASSLAGVNAFF. In DNA form, the CDR3 reads TGCGCCAGCAGCTTGGCCGGGGTAAACGCTTTCTTT.

Note on this clonotype: One end of the junction does not line up with germline, which may come from a read error. This rearrangement joins TRBV11-2 to TRBJ2-1; D remains unclear. The germline V gene has CDR1 SGHAT and CDR2 FQNNGV. The CDR3 extends over 16 amino acids. The CDR3 reads CASQDPPGFSCNEQFF. In DNA, the CDR3 is TGTGCCAGCCAAGACCCTCCGGGTTTCTCCTGCAATGAGCAGTTCTTC.

This clonotype occurred many times. The rearrangement joins TRBV20-1 to TRBJ2-3; D is unresolved. CDR3 size: 14 residues. Germline lookup yields CDR1 DFQATT and CDR2 SNEGSKA (reference sequence). The V end was cut by 6 bases, the J end by 2 bases, with 15 bases between. In DNA form, the CDR3 reads TGCAGTGCCCCGCCGAGGTACAACACAGATACGCAGTATTTT. Translation gives CSAPPRYNTDTQYF.

This clonotype was found a few times. The chain uses TRBV30 and TRBJ1-1, with no clear D. Trimming pared 2 bases from V and 2 bases from J, leaving 6 bases between. Germline CDR1 reads GTSNPN; CDR2 reads SVGIG (reference sequence). The CDR3 runs to 12 residues. CDR3: CAWSKFNTEAFF. The CDR3 coding sequence is TGTGCCTGGAGTAAATTCAACACTGAAGCTTTCTTT.

The chain has TRBV12-3 or TRBV12-4 and TRBJ2-3, with 14 nucleotides matching TRBD2. CDR3 length equals 17 residues. The V and J ends lost 6 bases and 2 bases, in that order; junction bases with no gene match: 7. The CDR3 sequence is CASRLGLAGDPTDTQYF. As DNA, the CDR3 is TGTGCCAGCAGACTGGGACTAGCGGGGGATCCCACAGATACGCAGTATTTT.

J is TRBJ2-3 and V is TRBV7-9, with a possible D match to TRBD2 (6 bases). Trimming left V 5 bases short and J 5 bases short, with 14 bases between. The CDR3 has 14 residues. Germline CDR1 SEHNR, CDR2 FQNEAQ (reference sequence). In DNA form, the CDR3 reads TGTGCCAGCAGCCCTCAGGGAGGTGTAGATACGCAGTATTTT. It codes for CASSPQGGVDTQYF. The complete variable domain, with remaining parts taken from reference TRBV7-9 and TRBJ2-3, reads DTGVSQNPRHKITKRGQNVTFRCDPISEHNRLYWYRQTLGQGPEFLTYFQNEAQLEKSRLLSDRFSAERPKGSFSTLEIQRTEQGDSAMYLCASSPQGGVDTQYFGPGTRLTVL.

This chain uses TRBV20-1 with TRBJ2-3, with D tentatively TRBD2 (5 bases). This CDR3 has 17 residues. Germline-derived CDR1 and CDR2 are DFQATT and SNEGSKA (reference sequence). Trimming cost V 0 bases and J 0 bases, with 16 bases left between them. Here the CDR3 DNA reads TGCAGTGCTAGAGATCCCCGTAAGGGAGATAGCACAGATACGCAGTATTTT. This encodes CSARDPRKGDSTDTQYF.

The chain employs TRBV10-3 and TRBJ2-7; D ambiguous. CDR1 and CDR2 from the germline V gene are ENHRY and SYGVKD. V was shortened by 6 bases and J by 9 bases, with 18 bases between the two germline ends. The CDR3 consists of 13 residues. This CDR3 is CAIRDKARGGQYF. The CDR3 DNA reads as TGTGCCATCAGAGACAAGGCCCGCGGTGGGCAGTACTTC.

This chain joins TRBV27 and TRBJ2-7, with D perhaps TRBD1 (5 bases). CDR1 and CDR2 from the germline V gene are MNHEY and SMNVEV (reference sequence). This CDR3 has 14 residues. Between the trimmed V and J ends, which lost 9 bases and 2 bases, there was a span of 17 bases. The CDR3 protein is CASSPGPSPYEQYF. The CDR3, as DNA: TGTGCCAGTAGCCCAGGGCCCTCGCCCTACGAGCAGTACTTC.

V usage is TRBV2 and J usage is TRBJ2-5, with TRBD1 identical over 7 bases. Germline V gene data show CDR1 as SNHLY and CDR2 as FYNNEI. Trimming removed 10 bases from V and 0 bases from J; junction bases left unmatched: 8. This CDR3 has 14 residues. CDR3 region: CATSDRRNQETQYF. CDR3 nucleotides: TGTGCCACCTCGGACAGGAGGAACCAAGAGACCCAGTACTTC.

The rearrangement joins TRBV20-1 to TRBJ2-6; no firm D call. The germline gives CDR1 DFQATT, CDR2 SNEGSKA (reference sequence). This CDR3 spans 16 amino acids. The germline V and J ends were trimmed by 4 bases and 4 bases, with 17 bases remaining between them. CDR3 amino acids: CSATYTALSGANVLTF. The CDR3 DNA follows: TGCAGTGCTACCTACACCGCGCTCTCAGGGGCCAACGTCCTGACTTTC.

The chain uses TRBV6-1 and TRBJ2-5, with a weak D call TRBD1 (6 bases). CDR3 length: 16 residues. CDR1 and CDR2 from the germline V gene are MNHNS and SASEGT. V lost 2 bases, J lost 6 bases, and 19 bases lay in between. The CDR3 region has the DNA TGTGCCAGCAGTGAACCATATAAGGACAGAGTGAAGACCCAGTACTTC. It codes for CASSEPYKDRVKTQYF.